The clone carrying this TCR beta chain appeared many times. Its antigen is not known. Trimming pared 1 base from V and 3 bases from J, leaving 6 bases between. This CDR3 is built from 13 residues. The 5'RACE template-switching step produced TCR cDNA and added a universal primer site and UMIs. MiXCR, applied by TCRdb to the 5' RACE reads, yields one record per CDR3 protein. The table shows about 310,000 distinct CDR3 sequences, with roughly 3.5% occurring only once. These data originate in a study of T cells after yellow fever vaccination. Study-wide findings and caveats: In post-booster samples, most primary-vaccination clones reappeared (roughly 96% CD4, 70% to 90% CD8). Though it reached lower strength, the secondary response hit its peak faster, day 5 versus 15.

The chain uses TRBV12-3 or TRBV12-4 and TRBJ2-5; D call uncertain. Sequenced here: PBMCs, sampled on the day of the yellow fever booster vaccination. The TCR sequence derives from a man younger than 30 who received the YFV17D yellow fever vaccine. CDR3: CASSLGLKETQYF. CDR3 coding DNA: TGTGCCAGCAGTTTAGGGTTGAAAGAGACCCAGTACTTC.